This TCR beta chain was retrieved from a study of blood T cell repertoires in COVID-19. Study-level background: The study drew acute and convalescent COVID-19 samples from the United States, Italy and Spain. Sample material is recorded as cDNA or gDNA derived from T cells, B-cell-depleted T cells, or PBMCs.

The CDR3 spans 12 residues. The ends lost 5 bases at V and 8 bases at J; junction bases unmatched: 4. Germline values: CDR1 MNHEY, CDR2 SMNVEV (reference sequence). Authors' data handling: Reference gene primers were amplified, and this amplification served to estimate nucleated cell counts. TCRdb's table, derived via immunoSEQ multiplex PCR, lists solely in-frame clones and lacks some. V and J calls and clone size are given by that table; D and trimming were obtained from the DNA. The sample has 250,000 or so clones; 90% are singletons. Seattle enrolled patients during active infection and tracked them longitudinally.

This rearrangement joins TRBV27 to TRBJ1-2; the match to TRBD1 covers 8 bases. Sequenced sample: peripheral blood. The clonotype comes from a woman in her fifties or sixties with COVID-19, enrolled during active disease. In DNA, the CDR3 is TGTGCCAGCAGTCCGACAGGGGACGGCTACACCTTC. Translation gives CASSPTGDGYTF.